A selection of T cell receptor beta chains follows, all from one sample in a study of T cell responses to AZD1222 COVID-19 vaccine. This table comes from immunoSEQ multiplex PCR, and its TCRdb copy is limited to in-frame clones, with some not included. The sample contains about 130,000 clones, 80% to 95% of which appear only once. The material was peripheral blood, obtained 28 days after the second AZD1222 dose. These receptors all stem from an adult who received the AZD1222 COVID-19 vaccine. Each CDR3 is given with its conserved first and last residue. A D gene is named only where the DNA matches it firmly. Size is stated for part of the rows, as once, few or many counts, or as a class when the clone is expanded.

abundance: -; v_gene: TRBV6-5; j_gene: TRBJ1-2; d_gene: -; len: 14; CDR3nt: TGTGCCAGCAGTTACGCCGATACCGTGCGTGGCTACACCTTC; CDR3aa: CASSYADTVRGYTF
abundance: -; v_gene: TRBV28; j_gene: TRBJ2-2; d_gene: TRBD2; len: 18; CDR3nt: TGTGCCAGCAGTCCTCAAGCGGGGGGGCCATCGAGCACCGGGGAGCTGTTTTTT; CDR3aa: CASSPQAGGPSSTGELFF
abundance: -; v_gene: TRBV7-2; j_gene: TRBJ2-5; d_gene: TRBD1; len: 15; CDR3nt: TGTGCCAGCAGCCCCGGGACAGGCTACGAAGAGACCCAGTACTTC; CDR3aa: CASSPGTGYEETQYF
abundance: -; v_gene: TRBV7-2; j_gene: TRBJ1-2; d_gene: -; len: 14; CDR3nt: TGTGCCACCGCATCCGGGTTTGCGGGCTATGGCTACACCTTC; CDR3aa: CATASGFAGYGYTF
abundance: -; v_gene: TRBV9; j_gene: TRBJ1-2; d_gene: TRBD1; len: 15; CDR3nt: TGTGCCAGCAGCGTTGACAGGGGCGTCGGTTATGACTACACCTTC; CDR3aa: CASSVDRGVGYDYTF
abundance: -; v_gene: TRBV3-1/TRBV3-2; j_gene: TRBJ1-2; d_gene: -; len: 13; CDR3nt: TGTGCCAGCAGCCACGGGGCAGGGAATGGCTACACCTTC; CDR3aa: CASSHGAGNGYTF
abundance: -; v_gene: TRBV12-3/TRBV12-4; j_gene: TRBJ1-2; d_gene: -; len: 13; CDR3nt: TGTGCCAGCAGCCTGGAAACAGCTTTTGGCTACACCTTC; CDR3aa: CASSLETAFGYTF
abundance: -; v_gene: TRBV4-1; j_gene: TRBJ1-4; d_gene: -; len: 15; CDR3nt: TGCGCCAGCAGCCTCATGACAGATGAAGGGGAAAAACTGTTTTTT; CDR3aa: CASSLMTDEGEKLFF
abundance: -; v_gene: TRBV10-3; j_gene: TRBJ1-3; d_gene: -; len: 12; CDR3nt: TGTGCCATCGGGACAACTGGAAACACCATATATTTT; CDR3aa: CAIGTTGNTIYF
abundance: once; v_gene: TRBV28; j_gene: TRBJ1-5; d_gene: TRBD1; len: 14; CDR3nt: TGTGCCAGCAGGACGACAGGGGGAAATCAGCCCCAGCATTTT; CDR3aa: CASRTTGGNQPQHF
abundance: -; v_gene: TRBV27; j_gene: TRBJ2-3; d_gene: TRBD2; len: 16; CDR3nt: TGTGCCAGCAGTCCTCTGGGGCTAGCGGGCACAGATACGCAGTATTTT; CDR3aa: CASSPLGLAGTDTQYF
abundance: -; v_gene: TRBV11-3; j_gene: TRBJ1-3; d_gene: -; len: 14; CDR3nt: TGTGCCAGCAGTGCGACAGGCTCTGGAAACACCATATATTTT; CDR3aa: CASSATGSGNTIYF
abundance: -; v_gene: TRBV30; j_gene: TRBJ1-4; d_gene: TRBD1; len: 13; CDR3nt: TGTGCCTGGAGTCGAGGGGGCTTTGAAAAACTGTTTTTT; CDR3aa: CAWSRGGFEKLFF
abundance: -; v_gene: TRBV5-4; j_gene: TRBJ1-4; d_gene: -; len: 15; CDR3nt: TGTGCCAGCAGCTTGGAACGGCCCTGGGGTGAAAAACTGTTTTTT; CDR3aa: CASSLERPWGEKLFF
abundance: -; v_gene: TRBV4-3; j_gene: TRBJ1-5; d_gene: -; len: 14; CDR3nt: TGCGCCAGCAGCCAAGACAGAGGGGATCAGCCCCAGCATTTT; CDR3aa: CASSQDRGDQPQHF
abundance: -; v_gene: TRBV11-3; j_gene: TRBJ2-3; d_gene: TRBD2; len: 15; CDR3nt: TGTGCCAGCAGCCCTGGACTAGCGGGCACAGATACGCAGTATTTT; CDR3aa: CASSPGLAGTDTQYF
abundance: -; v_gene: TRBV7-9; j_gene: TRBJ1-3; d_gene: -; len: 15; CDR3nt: TGTGCCAGCAGCCAGACGGGGCACTCTGGAAACACCATATATTTT; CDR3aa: CASSQTGHSGNTIYF
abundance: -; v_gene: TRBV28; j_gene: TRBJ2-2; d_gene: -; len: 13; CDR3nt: TGTGCCAGCACCACGGGGTGGGCCGGGGAGCTGTTTTTT; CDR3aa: CASTTGWAGELFF
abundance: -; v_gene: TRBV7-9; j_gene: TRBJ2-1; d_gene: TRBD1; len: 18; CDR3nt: TGTGCCAGCAGCCCCACCCGGGGACAGGGGGAAGGCTACAATGAGCAGTTCTTC; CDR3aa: CASSPTRGQGEGYNEQFF
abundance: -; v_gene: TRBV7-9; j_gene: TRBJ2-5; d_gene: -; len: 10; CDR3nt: TGTGCCAGCAGCCGAGAGACCCAGTACTTC; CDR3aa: CASSRETQYF
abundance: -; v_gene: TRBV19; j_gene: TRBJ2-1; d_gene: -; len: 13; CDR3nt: TGTGCCAGTAGTATTGGGCCGTACAATGAGCAGTTCTTC; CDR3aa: CASSIGPYNEQFF
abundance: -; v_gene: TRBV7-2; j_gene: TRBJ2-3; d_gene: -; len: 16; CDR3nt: TGTGCCAGCAGCTTAGGGACAGTTAGGTTGGCAGATACGCAGTATTTT; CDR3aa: CASSLGTVRLADTQYF
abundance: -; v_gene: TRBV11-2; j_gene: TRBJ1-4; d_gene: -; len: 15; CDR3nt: TGTGCCAGCAGCTTAGCACCGGCCTCTAATGAAAAACTGTTTTTT; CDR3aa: CASSLAPASNEKLFF
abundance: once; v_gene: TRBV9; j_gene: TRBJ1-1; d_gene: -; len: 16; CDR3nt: TGTGCCAGCAGCACCCGGGACGGAGGGCCCTATCCTGAAGCTTTCTTT; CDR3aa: CASSTRDGGPYPEAFF
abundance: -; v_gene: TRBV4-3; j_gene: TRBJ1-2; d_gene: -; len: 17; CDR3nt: TGCGCCAGCAGCCAAGATTGGGAACCGGACAGCCTTTATGGCTACACCTTC; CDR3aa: CASSQDWEPDSLYGYTF
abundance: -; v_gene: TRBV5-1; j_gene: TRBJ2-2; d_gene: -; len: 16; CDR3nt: TGCGCCAGCAGCTACCGGGATCAAGGAAGAACCGGGGAGCTGTTTTTT; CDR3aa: CASSYRDQGRTGELFF
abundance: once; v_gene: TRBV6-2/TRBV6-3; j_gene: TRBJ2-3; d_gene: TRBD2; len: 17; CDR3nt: TGTGCCAGCAGTTACTCTAGGGCGGGGGGCTCCACAGATACGCAGTATTTT; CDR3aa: CASSYSRAGGSTDTQYF
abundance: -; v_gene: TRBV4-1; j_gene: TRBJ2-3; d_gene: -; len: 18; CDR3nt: TGCGCCAGCAGCCAAGCTTCGGCGCAGCTCCGGGGCACAGATACGCAGTATTTT; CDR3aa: CASSQASAQLRGTDTQYF
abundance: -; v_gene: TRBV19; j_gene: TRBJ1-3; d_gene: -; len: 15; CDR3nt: TGTGCCAGTAGTATGCGAGGGGAGACTGGAAACACCATATATTTT; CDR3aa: CASSMRGETGNTIYF
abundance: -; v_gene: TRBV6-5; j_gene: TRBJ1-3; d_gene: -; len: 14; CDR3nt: TGTGCCAGCAGTTCCGTCGTCTCTGGAAACACCATATATTTT; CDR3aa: CASSSVVSGNTIYF
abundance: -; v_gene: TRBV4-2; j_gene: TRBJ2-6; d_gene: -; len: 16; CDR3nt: TGTGCCAGCAGCCAAGATTATTACTCTGGGGCCAACGTCCTGACTTTC; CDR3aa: CASSQDYYSGANVLTF
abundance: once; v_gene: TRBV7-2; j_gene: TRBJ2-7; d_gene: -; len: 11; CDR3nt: TGTGCCAGCGGCCCAGCGTACGAGCAGTACTTC; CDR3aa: CASGPAYEQYF
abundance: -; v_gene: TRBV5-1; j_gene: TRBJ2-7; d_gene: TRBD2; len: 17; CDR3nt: TGCGCCAGCAGCCTAGGACTAGCGGGGGGCAGCTCCTACGAGCAGTACTTC; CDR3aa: CASSLGLAGGSSYEQYF
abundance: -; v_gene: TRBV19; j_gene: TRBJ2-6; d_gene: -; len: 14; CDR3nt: TGTGCCAGTAGTATAAGCTCTGGGGCCAACGTCCTGACTTTC; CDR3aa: CASSISSGANVLTF
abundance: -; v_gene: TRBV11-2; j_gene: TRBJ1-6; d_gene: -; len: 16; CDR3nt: TGTGCCAGCAGCCACGTAGGGCTTTCCTATAATTCACCCCTCCACTTT; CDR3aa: CASSHVGLSYNSPLHF
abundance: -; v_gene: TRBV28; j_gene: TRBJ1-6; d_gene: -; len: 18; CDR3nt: TGTGCCAGCAGTTTAGGAGCTGGGGGCGTGGGATATAATTCACCCCTCCACTTT; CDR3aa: CASSLGAGGVGYNSPLHF
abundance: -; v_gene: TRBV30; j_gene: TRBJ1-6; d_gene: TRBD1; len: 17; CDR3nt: TGTGCCTGGAAGCTAAGGACAGGGCAGTCCTATAATTCACCCCTCCACTTT; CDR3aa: CAWKLRTGQSYNSPLHF
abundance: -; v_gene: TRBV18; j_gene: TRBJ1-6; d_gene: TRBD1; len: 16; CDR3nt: TGTGCCAGCTCACAAAGACGGACAGGGGAAAATTCACCCCTCCACTTT; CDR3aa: CASSQRRTGENSPLHF
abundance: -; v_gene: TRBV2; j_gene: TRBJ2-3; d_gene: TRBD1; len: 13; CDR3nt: TGTGCCAGCCAGGGGGATTTTTCAGATACGCAGTATTTT; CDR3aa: CASQGDFSDTQYF
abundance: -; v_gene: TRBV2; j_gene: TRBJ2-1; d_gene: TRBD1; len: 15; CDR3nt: TGTGCCAGCAGGGAACAGGGGGGCTCCTACAATGAGCAGTTCTTC; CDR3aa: CASREQGGSYNEQFF
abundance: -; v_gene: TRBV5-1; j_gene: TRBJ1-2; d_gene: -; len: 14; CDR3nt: TGCGCCAGCAGCCCCAGGAAGGGAACCGATGGCTACACCTTC; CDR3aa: CASSPRKGTDGYTF
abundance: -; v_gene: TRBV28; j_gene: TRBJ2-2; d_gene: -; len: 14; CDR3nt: TGTGCCAGCACCCCTTTGGCGGGTCCCGGGGAGCTGTTTTTT; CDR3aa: CASTPLAGPGELFF
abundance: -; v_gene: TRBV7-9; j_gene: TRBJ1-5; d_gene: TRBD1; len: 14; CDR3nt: TGTGCCAGCAGCATAGGGGGCCCTAATCAGCCCCAGCATTTT; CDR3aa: CASSIGGPNQPQHF